This is a list of T cell receptor beta chains from one sample in a study of spatial heterogeneity in lung cancer. TCRdb fed the 5' RACE reads into MiXCR, producing one record per CDR3 protein. Of some 23,000 distinct CDR3 sequences listed, roughly 10% are singletons. The source was lung tumor tissue, collected at surgery. The receptors here all came from a male donor with early-stage non-small cell lung cancer. The CDR3 runs from the conserved cysteine through the conserved F or W. D genes are given only for firm matches. Clone sizes are given selectively: once, few, many, or a class where the clone is expanded.

TRBJ2-7,.,.,TRBV15,TGTGCCACCAGCAGAGATGGTCAGGGCAAGTACGAGCAGTACTTC,CATSRDGQGKYEQYF
TRBJ2-7,.,.,TRBV5-1,TGCGCCAGCAGCTTGCGGACGCGAGCGGACGAGCAGTACTTC,CASSLRTRADEQYF
TRBJ2-7,many,.,TRBV20-1,TGCAGTGCTAGAGACAGAGCCTACGAGCAGTACTTC,CSARDRAYEQYF
TRBJ1-1,many,.,TRBV20-1,TGCAGTGCTAGACGCGGGTCAGTGAACACTGAAGCTTTCTTT,CSARRGSVNTEAFF
TRBJ2-7,many,.,TRBV29-1,TGCAGCGTAGCTGGGACAGCGGGTATGGAGCAGTACTTC,CSVAGTAGMEQYF
TRBJ2-3,.,TRBD2,TRBV20-1,TGCAGTGCTGGACCCAGCGGGGGGGCCACAGATACGCAGTATTTT,CSAGPSGGATDTQYF
TRBJ1-5,few,TRBD1,TRBV6-1,TGTGCCAGCAGTTATACAGGGGATAGCAATCAGCCCCAGCATTTT,CASSYTGDSNQPQHF
TRBJ2-3,few,.,TRBV3-1,TGTGCCAGCAGCCAAACCGGGAGAAGCACAGATACGCAGTATTTT,CASSQTGRSTDTQYF
TRBJ1-1,many,.,TRBV7-9,TGTGCCAGCAGCCCAACAGTGAGTGTGAAAGCTTTCTTT,CASSPTVSVKAFF
TRBJ1-2,medium-sized,TRBD1,TRBV5-1,TGCGCCAGCGCAAAGACAGGGTACGACTATGGCTACACCTTC,CASAKTGYDYGYTF
TRBJ2-3,many,TRBD2,TRBV7-9,TGTGCCAGCAGCTTAGGGGCTAGCGGGAGTCGCACAGATACGCAGTATTTT,CASSLGASGSRTDTQYF
TRBJ2-7,many,.,TRBV15,TGTGCCACCAGCAGAGTGGGTCCCTACGAGCAGTACTTC,CATSRVGPYEQYF
TRBJ2-1,many,.,TRBV3-1,TGTGCCAGCAGCCAAGATGAACGAAGGAACATCTACAATGAGCAGTTCTTC,CASSQDERRNIYNEQFF
TRBJ1-1,many,TRBD1,TRBV20-1,TGCAGTGCTCGCCCAGGGGGCGCGAGGGAAGCTTTCTTT,CSARPGGAREAFF
TRBJ1-3,few,.,TRBV18,TGTGCCAGCTCACCACTCCAGGATATTATTCGCTCTGGAAACACCATATATTTT,CASSPLQDIIRSGNTIYF
TRBJ2-5,few,.,TRBV7-2,TGTGCCAGCAGCTTGGGGAGCGGAGAGACCCAGTACTTC,CASSLGSGETQYF
TRBJ2-3,once,.,TRBV23-1,TGCGCCAGCAGAAATCCAGGGGCCGAGGCAGATACGCAGTATTTT,CASRNPGAEADTQYF
TRBJ2-7,few,.,TRBV6-2/TRBV6-3,TGTGCCAGCAGGCAGTCGACAGGACAAAGCTCCTACGAGCAGTACTTC,CASRQSTGQSSYEQYF
TRBJ2-1,medium-sized,.,TRBV27,TGTGCCAGCGGCAAATGGGGTTCCTACAATGAGCAGTTCTTC,CASGKWGSYNEQFF
TRBJ1-2,.,.,TRBV7-9,TGTGTCAGCAGCTTAAATGGCGGCGCCGGGAACTCCGACTATGGCTACACCTTC,CVSSLNGGAGNSDYGYTF
TRBJ1-1,many,.,TRBV29-1,TGCAGCGCCGTCAGGGGAAGAGACACTGAAGCTTTCTTT,CSAVRGRDTEAFF
TRBJ2-7,.,TRBD1,TRBV12-5,TGTGCTAGTGGTTTGGGACAGGGAACGGTGTACTTC,CASGLGQGTVYF
TRBJ2-7,.,TRBD2,TRBV5-1,TGCGCCAGCAGTTTGACTAGCCGGTACGAGCAGTACTTC,CASSLTSRYEQYF
TRBJ2-5,few,.,TRBV5-1,TGCGCCAGCAGCTTGGACAGGGCTTGGTGGCAAGAGACCCAGTACTTC,CASSLDRAWWQETQYF
TRBJ1-1,.,.,TRBV19,TGTGCCAGTAGTCCCAGAACGACGGGGAACACTGAAGCTTTCTTT,CASSPRTTGNTEAFF
TRBJ2-1,many,.,TRBV6-6,TGTGCCAGCAGTTACAAAGGGGCTAGAAACAATGAGCAGTTCTTC,CASSYKGARNNEQFF
TRBJ1-4,.,.,TRBV6-5,TGTGCCAGCAGTTACTCGAGGGACAATGAAAAACTGTTTTTT,CASSYSRDNEKLFF
TRBJ2-2,many,.,TRBV7-9,TGTGCCACCCTTACCCGTGGGCAGGAGCTGTTTTTT,CATLTRGQELFF
TRBJ2-3,.,.,TRBV2,TGTGCCAGCAGCGCCGCTACAGGGTCGAATACGCAGTATTTT,CASSAATGSNTQYF
TRBJ2-5,medium-sized,.,TRBV3-1,TGTGCCAGCAGCCAGAATATGGAGACCCAGTACTTC,CASSQNMETQYF
TRBJ1-1,many,.,TRBV4-1,TGCGCCAGCAGCCACACTGTCGGCGTAGCAAACACTGAAGCTTTCTTT,CASSHTVGVANTEAFF